Listed here are 20 T cell receptor beta chains from one sample, sequenced in a study of T cell repertoires in cytomegalovirus infection. TCRdb ran MiXCR on the reads and lists one entry per CDR3 protein. The sample has roughly 81,000 distinct CDR3 sequences; more than 3% are singletons. Sequenced input: PBMCs. The receptors were sampled from a human donor in good health (CMV status not recorded). Some clones in this sample may be carry-over from other donors' samples.

This clonotype has a count of ten or more. The chain recombines TRBV7-2 with TRBJ2-3, with TRBD2 identical over 12 bases. CDR3 length: 15 residues. Germline trimming cut 5 bases from V and 4 bases from J; bases unmatched to any gene: 4. Germline V gives CDR1 SGHTA, CDR2 FQGNSA. CDR3 sequence: CASSALAGGPDTQYF. DNA of the CDR3: TGTGCCAGCAGCGCTCTAGCGGGAGGGCCAGATACGCAGTATTTT.

This clonotype was seen ten or more times. The chain couples TRBV28 to TRBJ1-4; the D gene is possibly TRBD1 (6 bases). The CDR3 is made up of 16 amino acids. Germline CDR1 MDHEN, CDR2 SYDVKM. Trimming took off 2 bases at V and 7 bases at J, with 17 bases between the two ends. The CDR3 reads CASSLLRDTGSEKLFF. The CDR3 DNA reads TGTGCCAGCAGTTTACTCCGGGACACAGGGAGTGAAAAACTGTTTTTT.

This clonotype has ten or more counts. This chain joins TRBV7-8 and TRBJ1-5; 7 bases are shared with TRBD1. Germline V gene data show CDR1 as SGHVS and CDR2 as FQNEAQ. The CDR3 is made up of 17 amino acids. Unmatched junction bases numbered 9, after V lost 3 bases and J lost 1 base. The CDR3 reads CASSLRQGAVSNQPQHF. The DNA for the CDR3 is TGTGCCAGCAGCTTGAGACAGGGAGCGGTGAGCAATCAGCCCCAGCATTTT.

In its sample, this clonotype was seen many times. The chain combines TRBV7-4 with TRBJ2-7, with D possibly TRBD1 on 5 matching bases. The CDR3 has 12 residues. The germline gives CDR1 SGHVT, CDR2 SQSDAQ. Trimming removed 5 bases from V and 6 bases from J, with 11 bases in between. DNA for the CDR3: TGTGCCAGCAGCAATACAGGATCCGAGCAGTACTTC. Protein sequence: CASSNTGSEQYF.

This clonotype qualifies as medium-sized. V and J are TRBV7-6 and TRBJ2-6, with unresolved D. In germline, CDR1 is SGHVS, CDR2 FNYEAQ. The V end was cut by 4 bases, the J end by 2 bases, with 15 bases between. This CDR3 is built from 17 residues. The CDR3 DNA follows: TGTGCCAGCAGCTCGCCCCCGAGTTCCGCTGGGGCCAACGTCCTGACTTTC. Protein: CASSSPPSSAGANVLTF.

This clonotype was counted at least ten times. The chain uses TRBV28 and TRBJ1-5; TRBD1 might be the D (6 bases). Germline values: CDR1 MDHEN, CDR2 SYDVKM. The CDR3 runs to 14 residues. V shed 7 bases and J shed 1 base, with 11 bases lying between them. CDR3 region: CASTNQGSNQPQHF. CDR3 DNA: TGTGCCAGCACCAATCAGGGGAGCAATCAGCCCCAGCATTTT.

This clonotype was seen repeatedly, ten times or more. The chain uses TRBV20-1 and TRBJ2-3; 10 nucleotides match TRBD1. CDR1 and CDR2 (germline): DFQATT, SNEGSKA (reference sequence). CDR3 length equals 15 residues. J lost 2 bases, V lost 8 bases, and 10 bases had no gene match. CDR3 in amino acids: CSQTKGQGDTDTQYF. CDR3 bases: TGCAGTCAAACTAAAGGACAGGGGGACACAGATACGCAGTATTTT.

This clonotype was counted many times. The J gene is TRBJ2-7, the V gene TRBV6-2 or TRBV6-3, with TRBD1 matching 7 bases. This CDR3 has 15 residues. The trim removed 6 bases at V and 0 bases at J, leaving 8 bases unmatched. The germline gives CDR1 MNHEY, CDR2 SVGEGT. CDR3 in DNA: TGTGCCAGCAGCGACGGACAGGAGAGCTCCTACGAGCAGTACTTC. Amino acid sequence: CASSDGQESSYEQYF.

This clonotype was observed at least ten times. The V gene is TRBV7-8, the J gene TRBJ1-1; D is unclear. This CDR3 has 13 residues. Germline V gene lookup returns CDR1 SGHVS and CDR2 FQNEAQ. The V gene lost 4 bases and the J gene lost 4 bases, with 10 bases spanning the gap. CDR3 sequence: CASSSGPRTEAFF. The CDR3 DNA sequence: TGTGCCAGCAGCTCTGGACCGCGCACTGAAGCTTTCTTT.

In this sample, this clonotype turned up many times. CDR3 coding DNA: TGTGCCATCAGTGAAAACAGGGGGCAGTCTCAGCCCCAGCATTTT. Amino acids: CAISENRGQSQPQHF. The chain recombines TRBV10-3 with TRBJ1-5; 9 bases align to TRBD1. V trimming: 3 bases; J trimming: 6 bases; junction bases outside the gene matches: 6. The CDR3 has 15 residues. Germline V gene sequence: CDR1 ENHRY, CDR2 SYGVKD.

In this sample, this clonotype turned up many times. J is TRBJ1-1 and V is TRBV7-2, with a possible D match to TRBD1 (5 bases). The CDR3 runs 17 residues. CDR1 SGHTA and CDR2 FQGNSA come from the germline V gene. The ends were cut back, 8 bases at V and 0 bases at J, with 22 bases in the middle. The CDR3 DNA reads TGTGCCAGCCAGATCCTATCCGCGGGGCATTTGAACACTGAAGCTTTCTTT. Protein: CASQILSAGHLNTEAFF.

The chain is built from TRBV6-1 and TRBJ1-4; D is uncertain. V was clipped by 4 bases and J by 1 base, with 10 bases between them. The CDR3 loop spans 15 amino acids. Looked up from germline, CDR1 is MNHNS and CDR2 is SASEGT. CDR3 sequence: CASSAGRLTNEKLFF. Here the CDR3 DNA reads TGTGCCAGCAGTGCGGGGAGACTAACTAATGAAAAACTGTTTTTT.

This clonotype was counted many times. The V call is TRBV7-9, the J call TRBJ1-1; D might be TRBD1 (6 bases). Trimming removed 0 bases at V and 1 base at J, with 12 bases between. The CDR3 is made up of 16 amino acids. The germline CDR1 and CDR2 sequences are SEHNR and FQNEAQ (reference sequence). The CDR3 bases are TGTGCCAGCAGCTTAGCGGCCCACAGGGAGAACACTGAAGCTTTCTTT. The encoded protein is CASSLAAHRENTEAFF.

This clonotype was recorded many times. The V and J genes are TRBV7-8 and TRBJ1-5; D perhaps matches TRBD1 (5 bases). Deletions cut 1 base from V and 5 bases from J, with 12 bases between. Germline V gene data show CDR1 as SGHVS and CDR2 as FQNEAQ. This CDR3 has 15 residues. DNA for the CDR3: TGTGCCAGCAGCTTAGTGGGCAGGGAGTATCAGCCCCAGCATTTT. Amino acid sequence: CASSLVGREYQPQHF.

This clonotype has a count of ten or more. CDR3 in amino acids: CASSFLRSSWQGREQFF. DNA for the CDR3: TGTGCCAGCAGTTTCCTCCGTAGCTCATGGCAGGGAAGGGAGCAGTTCTTC. V is TRBV12-3 or TRBV12-4 and J is TRBJ2-1, with D maybe TRBD1 (5 bases). V gave up 3 bases and J gave up 10 bases, with 25 bases separating them. The CDR3 is 17 amino acids.

This clonotype was recorded at least ten times. The V call is TRBV7-2, the J call TRBJ2-1; either TRBD1 or TRBD2 may fit D (5 bases each). Trimming shortened V by 5 bases and J by 8 bases, and 16 bases separated the two germline ends. This CDR3 is built from 14 residues. Germline assignment: CDR1 SGHTA and CDR2 FQGNSA. The CDR3 protein is CASSPPGAGDEQFF. CDR3 nucleotide sequence: TGTGCCAGCAGCCCCCCCGGGGCCGGCGATGAGCAGTTCTTC.

The chain couples TRBV7-2 to TRBJ2-1; no clear D gene. The CDR3 loop spans 14 amino acids. From germline, CDR1 is SGHTA and CDR2 FQGNSA. Deletions cut 5 bases from V and 7 bases from J, with 15 bases between. The CDR3 DNA reads TGTGCCAGCAGCATATGGGCAGCAGAAAATGAGCAGTTCTTC. Protein sequence: CASSIWAAENEQFF.

This clonotype showed up many times. The rearrangement links TRBV19 to TRBJ2-1; D is perhaps TRBD1 (6 bases). The germline gives CDR1 LNHDA, CDR2 SQIVND (reference sequence). This CDR3 has 15 amino acids. V lost 6 bases and J 5 bases, leaving 17 bases between the germline ends. The CDR3 is CASSRPGTNNNEQFF. In nucleotides, the CDR3 is TGTGCCAGTAGCCGTCCCGGGACAAACAACAATGAGCAGTTCTTC.

This clonotype was recorded at least ten times. The chain combines TRBV7-3 with TRBJ2-5; D remains ambiguous. The V end lost 6 bases, the J end lost 2 bases, and 16 bases lay between the germline ends. CDR3 length: 15 amino acids. Germline values: CDR1 SGHTA, CDR2 FQGTGA. CDR3 in amino acids: CASSRGFERQETQYF. The CDR3, as DNA: TGTGCCAGCAGTCGAGGATTCGAACGGCAAGAGACCCAGTACTTC.

This clonotype was seen at least ten times. CDR3 nucleotides: TGTGCCAGCAGCCAAGATCTAGCGGTGAGCACAGATACGCAGTATTTT. Its protein product is CASSQDLAVSTDTQYF. V and J are TRBV14 and TRBJ2-3; TRBD2 matches 7 bases. Germline CDR1 is SGHDN and CDR2 is FVKESK. Trimming took 0 bases from V and 0 from J; bases not matched to a gene: 3. This CDR3 comprises 16 residues.